A single sample gave rise to the 30 T cell receptor beta chains below, sequenced in a study of T cell responses to AZD1222 COVID-19 vaccine. Profiled with immunoSEQ multiplex PCR; TCRdb holds only in-frame clones, not every one. The data contain over 130,000 clones, 80% to 95% of them singletons. Sample: peripheral blood, taken 28 days after the second AZD1222 dose. These receptors came from an adult who received the AZD1222 COVID-19 vaccine.

This clone was recorded once. The chain links TRBV7-3 to TRBJ2-3; 10 bases align to TRBD2. The ends lost 4 bases at V and 0 bases at J; junction bases unmatched: 4. CDR3 length: 16 amino acids. Germline loops: CDR1 SGHTA, CDR2 FQGTGA. The CDR3 here is CASSSSTSGSTDTQYF. The CDR3 coding sequence is TGTGCCAGCAGCTCCTCGACTAGCGGGAGCACAGATACGCAGTATTTT.

The chain employs TRBV19 and TRBJ2-7; D tentatively fits TRBD1 or TRBD2 (5 bases each). Looked up from germline, CDR1 is LNHDA and CDR2 is SQIVND (reference sequence). The CDR3 extends over 16 amino acids. Trimming took off 3 bases at V and 3 bases at J, with 18 bases between the two ends. DNA of the CDR3: TGTGCCAGTAGTATGGCCGGGGCAGGATCTAGCTACGAGCAGTACTTC. Protein: CASSMAGAGSSYEQYF.

The chain recombines TRBV7-9 with TRBJ2-3, with 11 bases matching TRBD1. Germline V CDR1 and CDR2: SEHNR, FQNEAQ (reference sequence). CDR3 length equals 15 residues. The trim removed 5 bases at V and 4 bases at J, leaving 5 bases unmatched. The CDR3 region is CASSLPGQGADTQYF. CDR3 nucleotide sequence: TGTGCCAGCAGCCTCCCGGGACAGGGGGCAGATACGCAGTATTTT.

The genes are TRBV9 and TRBJ2-5; TRBD2 aligns across 15 bases. The CDR3 consists of 17 residues. Per the germline V gene, CDR1 is SGDLS and CDR2 is YYNGEE. Trimming cost V 3 bases and J 4 bases; bases outside gene matches: 7. CDR3 residues: CASSAGLAGGPGETQYF. DNA of the CDR3: TGTGCCAGCAGCGCCGGACTAGCGGGAGGGCCCGGAGAGACCCAGTACTTC.

The chain recombines TRBV5-1 with TRBJ1-2; D is unclear. Trimming shortened V by 0 bases and J by 5 bases, and 11 bases separated the two germline ends. This CDR3 region has 14 residues. Germline V CDR1 and CDR2: SGHRS, YFSETQ. CDR3: CASSLEETSYGYTF. The CDR3 DNA follows: TGCGCCAGCAGCTTGGAGGAGACCTCGTATGGCTACACCTTC. The whole variable domain, remainder taken from reference TRBV5-1 and TRBJ1-2, is KAGVTQTPRYLIKTRGQQVTLSCSPISGHRSVSWYQQTPGQGLQFLFEYFSETQRNKGNFPGRFSGRQFSNSRSEMNVSTLELGDSALYLCASSLEETSYGYTFGSGTRLTVV.

The chain recombines TRBV28 with TRBJ2-5; D perhaps matches TRBD2 (6 bases). Germline loops: CDR1 MDHEN, CDR2 SYDVKM. This CDR3 spans 15 amino acids. With 8 bases removed from V and 0 bases from J, the gap between germline ends came to 16 bases. CDR3 loop: CASLRGLPYQETQYF. The CDR3 region has the DNA TGTGCCAGCCTAAGGGGACTCCCGTACCAAGAGACCCAGTACTTC.

The chain couples TRBV6-5 to TRBJ1-5, with no clear D. Trimming left V 0 bases short and J 7 bases short, with 7 bases between. CDR1 is MNHEY, CDR2 SVGAGI, per germline. This CDR3 is built from 13 residues. The CDR3 DNA sequence: TGTGCCAGCAGTTACTCGGATACGCAGCCCCAGCATTTT. Its translation: CASSYSDTQPQHF.

This clone has only one observation. The V and J genes are TRBV18 and TRBJ1-6, with D uncertain. The CDR3 sequence is 13 residues long. Germline V gene data show CDR1 as KGHSH and CDR2 as LQKENI. The ends were cut back, 3 bases at V and 8 bases at J, with 8 bases in the middle. The CDR3: CASSPGFDSPLHF. The CDR3 DNA reads TGTGCCAGCTCACCTGGTTTCGATTCACCCCTCCACTTT.

V is TRBV5-1 and J is TRBJ1-1; 8 bases agree with TRBD1. This CDR3 has 16 residues. V dropped 4 bases and J dropped 0; count of bases not matched to a gene: 8. Germline values: CDR1 SGHRS, CDR2 YFSETQ. CDR3 amino acids: CASSPNRGGMNTEAFF. For the CDR3, the DNA is TGCGCCAGCAGCCCGAACAGGGGGGGCATGAACACTGAAGCTTTCTTT.

The chain combines TRBV7-9 with TRBJ2-7, with D uncertain. This CDR3 has 14 residues. V was cut by 5 bases and J by 6 bases, with 17 bases left in between. The germline CDR1 and CDR2 sequences are SEHNR and FQNEAQ (reference sequence). The CDR3 loop reads CASSAPGLGVEQYF. DNA for the CDR3: TGTGCCAGCAGCGCACCGGGTCTTGGCGTCGAGCAGTACTTC.

The chain joins TRBV9 to TRBJ2-3, with 9 nucleotides matching TRBD2. Germline assignment: CDR1 SGDLS and CDR2 YYNGEE. The CDR3 runs to 15 residues. Trimming took 2 bases from V and 6 from J; bases not matched to a gene: 7. The CDR3 nucleotides read TGTGCCAGCAGCGTGTTAGCGGGAGTTATGGATACGCAGTATTTT. As protein: CASSVLAGVMDTQYF.

V gene TRBV10-3 combines with J gene TRBJ2-1; a possible D gene is TRBD2 (7 bases). CDR1 ENHRY and CDR2 SYGVKD come from the germline V gene. The CDR3 sequence is 16 residues long. With 0 bases removed from V and 8 bases from J, the gap between germline ends came to 17 bases. The CDR3 DNA sequence: TGTGCCATCAGTGAGTCCTATCGGGGGGCGGTCGATGAGCAGTTCTTC. This codes for CAISESYRGAVDEQFF.

The chain combines TRBV6-5 with TRBJ2-1; TRBD2 agrees at 9 bases. The CDR3 is 14 amino acids. Germline CDR1 reads MNHEY; CDR2 reads SVGAGI. The V segment lost 0 bases and the J segment 9 bases; nucleotides outside the gene matches: 3. The CDR3 loop reads CASSYSREGPEQFF. CDR3 nucleotide sequence: TGTGCCAGCAGTTACTCGCGGGAGGGCCCTGAGCAGTTCTTC.

The rearrangement joins TRBV27 to TRBJ1-1; D is unclear. Trimming took 6 bases from V and 4 from J, leaving 27 bases between them. The length of the CDR3 is 18 residues. Germline-derived CDR1 and CDR2 are MNHEY and SMNVEV (reference sequence). CDR3 nucleotide sequence: TGTGCCAGCAGCCTTTTTACGCCGCTAAGGACTCTAGGCACTGAAGCTTTCTTT. Amino acid sequence: CASSLFTPLRTLGTEAFF.

The chain couples TRBV7-2 to TRBJ2-7; TRBD2 matches 9 bases. The CDR3 is 13 amino acids. Germline CDR1 and CDR2: SGHTA and FQGNSA. Trimming removed 1 base from V and 6 bases from J; junction bases left unmatched: 1. As DNA, the CDR3 is TGTGCCAGCAGCTTAGTACTAGCGGGCGAGCAGTACTTC. Protein: CASSLVLAGEQYF.

This chain uses TRBV5-4 with TRBJ2-7, with 9 bases identical to TRBD1. Germline V gene lookup returns CDR1 SGHNT and CDR2 YYREEE (reference sequence). Trimming removed 4 bases from V and 2 bases from J; junction bases left unmatched: 4. There are 14 residues in the CDR3. CDR3 nucleotides: TGTGCCAGCAGCATAGGGACAGGGCCCTACGAGCAGTACTTC. This encodes CASSIGTGPYEQYF.

CDR3 nucleotide sequence: TGCAGCGTTGAAGGTGGGGCGTTAGTAGTCACTGAAGCTTTCTTT. It specifies CSVEGGALVVTEAFF. The chain couples TRBV29-1 to TRBJ1-1, with D tentatively TRBD1 (5 bases). The CDR3 length is 15 residues. Germline V lookup: CDR1 SQVTM, CDR2 ANQGSEA. Trimming cost V 1 base and J 4 bases, with 16 bases left between them.

The J gene is TRBJ2-1, the V gene TRBV7-2; D is unresolved. The germline CDR1 and CDR2 sequences are SGHTA and FQGNSA. The germline V and J ends were trimmed by 3 bases and 1 base, with 7 bases remaining between them. This CDR3 contains 14 residues. CDR3 bases: TGTGCCAGCAGCTTTGACGCATCCTACAATGAGCAGTTCTTC. Its protein product is CASSFDASYNEQFF.

Comment on this clone: Other DNA sequences of this sample code for an identical CDR3. V usage is TRBV5-6 and J usage is TRBJ2-7; D gene unclear. The CDR3 extends over 14 amino acids. V was pared by 4 bases and J by 0 bases, with 11 bases between. The germline CDR1 and CDR2 sequences are SGHDT and YYEEEE. CDR3 bases: TGTGCCAGCAGCCCACCCAGTAGCTCCTACGAGCAGTACTTC. Its protein is CASSPPSSSYEQYF.

V gene TRBV6-2 or TRBV6-3 combines with J gene TRBJ2-2; D is perhaps TRBD1 (5 bases). CDR1 MNHEY and CDR2 SVGEGT come from the germline V gene. The CDR3 has 14 amino acids. Trimming cost V 5 bases and J 5 bases, with 12 bases left between them. The CDR3 DNA reads as TGTGCCAGCAGTCGACGGCCAGGGACCGGGGAGCTGTTTTTT. Its protein is CASSRRPGTGELFF.

V and J are TRBV7-3 and TRBJ2-2; 12 bases are a match to TRBD2. The V segment lost 5 bases and the J segment 6 bases; nucleotides outside the gene matches: 10. This CDR3 spans 17 amino acids. CDR1 is SGHTA and CDR2 is FQGTGA in the germline V gene. The CDR3 reads CASSRTSGDLSAGELFF. In nucleotides, the CDR3 is TGTGCCAGCAGCCGGACTAGCGGGGACCTCTCTGCCGGGGAGCTGTTTTTT.

The chain employs TRBV11-1 and TRBJ2-7; D is unresolved. Trimming stripped 8 bases from V and 6 bases from J, with 20 bases between. Germline V gene lookup returns CDR1 SGHAT and CDR2 FQDESV (reference sequence). This CDR3 region has 14 residues. Here the CDR3 reads CASGRPQRAVEQYF. The CDR3 coding sequence is TGTGCCAGCGGTCGGCCACAAAGGGCGGTCGAGCAGTACTTC. The whole variable domain, filled in from reference TRBV11-1 and TRBJ2-7, reads EAEVAQSPRYKITEKSQAVAFWCDPISGHATLYWYRQILGQGPELLVQFQDESVVDDSQLPKDRFSAERLKGVDSTLKIQPAELGDSAMYLCASGRPQRAVEQYFGPGTRLTVT.

The chain employs TRBV10-3 and TRBJ1-1; D remains unclear. Trimming cost V 4 bases and J 4 bases, with 4 bases left between them. The CDR3 contains 11 residues. Germline V gene lookup returns CDR1 ENHRY and CDR2 SYGVKD. The CDR3 region is CAISGRTEAFF. In DNA form, the CDR3 reads TGTGCCATCAGTGGTCGCACTGAAGCTTTCTTT.

A word on this clone: Compared with germline, one end of the junction differs, possibly owing to a read error. V and J are TRBV4-2 and TRBJ2-1; D gene ambiguous. Per the germline V gene, CDR1 is LGHNA and CDR2 is YNFKEQ. This CDR3 is built from 12 residues. CDR3 amino acids: CASSQPDRPRLF. The CDR3 DNA sequence: TGTGCCAGCAGCCAACCGGACCGGCCGAGGCTCTTC.

The chain has TRBV2 and TRBJ2-3; D ambiguous. The germline gives CDR1 SNHLY, CDR2 FYNNEI. With 7 bases removed from V and 1 base from J, the gap between germline ends came to 12 bases. The CDR3 sequence is 14 residues long. Written as DNA, the CDR3 is TGTGCCAGCACCCGAATTAGGGGCACAGATACGCAGTATTTT. Translated, it gives CASTRIRGTDTQYF. Using reference TRBV2 and TRBJ2-3 for the parts outside the CDR3, the full variable domain is EPEVTQTPSHQVTQMGQEVILRCVPISNHLYFYWYRQILGQKVEFLVSFYNNEISEKSEIFDDQFSVERPDGSNFTLKIRSTKLEDSAMYFCASTRIRGTDTQYFGPGTRLTVL.

The rearrangement joins TRBV11-3 to TRBJ2-1; 16 nucleotides align to TRBD2. The trim removed 6 bases at V and 7 bases at J, leaving 15 bases unmatched. Germline values: CDR1 SGHNT, CDR2 YENEEA. The CDR3 length is 19 residues. The CDR3 bases are TGTGCCAGCAGTTCCGCCGGGACTAGCGGGGGGGCCGAGGAAAATGAGCAGTTCTTC. It yields the protein CASSSAGTSGGAEENEQFF. The whole variable domain, filled in from reference TRBV11-3 and TRBJ2-1, reads EAGVVQSPRYKIIEKKQPVAFWCNPISGHNTLYWYLQNLGQGPELLIRYENEEAVDDSQLPKDRFSAERLKGVDSTLKIQPAELGDSAVYLCASSSAGTSGGAEENEQFFGPGTRLTVL.

The chain combines TRBV12-3 or TRBV12-4 with TRBJ2-7; maybe TRBD2 (5 bases). The germline V and J ends were trimmed by 5 bases and 6 bases, with 11 bases remaining between them. The CDR3 is made up of 12 amino acids. Here the CDR3 reads CASSPLAGEQYF. Written as DNA, the CDR3 is TGTGCCAGCAGTCCCCTAGCAGGCGAGCAGTACTTC.

This chain connects TRBV24-1 to TRBJ2-3; D unresolved. This CDR3 region has 14 residues. V was trimmed by 4 bases and J by 3 bases, leaving 10 bases between them. Germline-derived CDR1 and CDR2 are KGHDR and SFDVKD. The chain's CDR3 is CATSDRVRTDTQYF. The CDR3 nucleotides are TGTGCCACCAGTGACCGGGTACGGACAGATACGCAGTATTTT.

This clone is a singleton in its sample. The genes are TRBV11-2 and TRBJ2-7; D gene uncertain. CDR3 length: 14 amino acids. Germline V gene lookup returns CDR1 SGHAT and CDR2 FQNNGV. The V gene lost 1 base and the J gene lost 4 bases, with 11 bases spanning the gap. CDR3 sequence: CASSLVGPQYEQYF. The CDR3 DNA sequence: TGTGCCAGCAGCTTAGTAGGCCCTCAGTACGAGCAGTACTTC.

The chain joins TRBV10-3 to TRBJ2-7; possibly TRBD1 or TRBD2 for D (5 bases each). The germline CDR1 and CDR2 sequences are ENHRY and SYGVKD. The CDR3 spans 15 residues. Trimming left V 2 bases short and J 3 bases short, with 14 bases between. The CDR3 DNA sequence: TGTGCCATCAGTGAGGGTGGGGGAGAGATCTACGAGCAGTACTTC. Encoded protein: CAISEGGGEIYEQYF.